These 5 T cell receptor beta chains came from one sample sequenced in a study of blood T cell repertoires in COVID-19 (dated by TCRdb to 2020 to 2022). Library prep was done by the immunoSEQ multiplex PCR assay. What TCRdb holds here is the immuneACCESS table cut down to in-frame rearrangements. Part of the clones is not present; checked against another copy, under half of the missing clones reflect an unresolved V gene, and the others are unexplained. The sample data list approximately 270,000 clones, and around 82% of these were observed just once. The biggest ten clones account for roughly 0.87% of the sample. Sequencing was performed on peripheral blood. These receptors all come from a human donor with COVID-19, enrolled during active disease. The donor label of this sample is uncertain.

The chain recombines TRBV7-2 with TRBJ1-3; 8 nucleotides align to TRBD1. From germline, CDR1 is SGHTA and CDR2 FQGNSA. V gave up 7 bases and J gave up 2 bases; unmatched junction bases: 4. The CDR3 consists of 14 residues. Written as DNA, the CDR3 is TGTGCCAGCACCGAGACAGGGGCTGGAAACACCATATATTTT. Translation: CASTETGAGNTIYF.

The chain recombines TRBV30 with TRBJ1-3; D is possibly TRBD1 (5 bases). The CDR3 has 14 amino acids. V was clipped by 8 bases and J by 0 bases, with 14 bases between them. The germline V gene encodes CDR1 GTSNPN and CDR2 SVGIG (reference sequence). CDR3 DNA: TGTGCCGCTCCCAGGGAGGACTCTGGAAACACCATATATTTT. It specifies CAAPREDSGNTIYF.

The chain carries TRBV7-2 and TRBJ2-7; D gene unclear. Germline assignment: CDR1 SGHTA and CDR2 FQGNSA. The V end lost 5 bases, the J end lost 3 bases, and 20 bases lay between the germline ends. The CDR3 has 16 residues. CDR3 residues: CASSPEKVKFIYEQYF. As DNA, the CDR3 is TGTGCCAGCAGCCCGGAGAAGGTAAAATTTATCTACGAGCAGTACTTC.

The rearrangement links TRBV5-1 to TRBJ1-4; 9 bases are shared with TRBD1. With V trimmed by 4 bases and J by 8 bases, 12 bases remained unmatched. CDR1 SGHRS and CDR2 YFSETQ come from the germline V gene. CDR3 length equals 16 residues. This CDR3 reads CASSTPRGQGQEKLFF. CDR3 nucleotides: TGCGCCAGCAGCACCCCAAGGGGACAGGGACAGGAAAAACTGTTTTTT. The full variable domain, with the rest looked up from reference TRBV5-1 and TRBJ1-4, is KAGVTQTPRYLIKTRGQQVTLSCSPISGHRSVSWYQQTPGQGLQFLFEYFSETQRNKGNFPGRFSGRQFSNSRSEMNVSTLELGDSALYLCASSTPRGQGQEKLFFGSGTQLSVL.

The chain recombines TRBV19 with TRBJ2-7, with D perhaps matching TRBD2 (6 bases). This CDR3 is 13 amino acids long. Looked up from germline, CDR1 is LNHDA and CDR2 is SQIVND (reference sequence). Trimming took off 3 bases at V and 0 bases at J, with 6 bases between the two ends. The CDR3, as DNA: TGTGCCAGTAGTATGGGACTCTCCTACGAGCAGTACTTC. Translated: CASSMGLSYEQYF.